The following is a T cell receptor beta chain sequence with its context. The antigen is undetermined. The sample belongs to a study of T cell responses to AZD1222 COVID-19 vaccine. Per the germline V gene, CDR1 is SNHLY and CDR2 is FYNNEI. J was trimmed by 5 bases and V by 5 bases; bases with no gene match: 15. CDR3 length equals 17 residues. Overall study results and limits: White British ancestry dominated among donors, who included more females, and clonal diversity was possibly underestimated. Spike was spanned by vaccine-associated CD4 TCRs, with dominance at 160-218 and 743-854. The study reported that nearly half of spike-specific TCRs target unmutated variant regions. Baseline seropositivity characterized only six AZD1222 recipients.

TCRdb's table, derived via immunoSEQ multiplex PCR, lists solely in-frame clones and lacks some. The repertoire includes under 120,000 clones, 70% to 90% of them detected once, and about 2.5% sits in the top ten. Sequenced material: peripheral blood, taken 28 days after the second AZD1222 dose. V is TRBV2 and J is TRBJ1-2; 9 bases align to TRBD1. This TCR was sampled from an adult who received the AZD1222 COVID-19 vaccine. The CDR3 spells CASSLSVGTGFKYGYTF. The CDR3 DNA reads TGTGCCAGCAGTTTAAGCGTAGGGACAGGGTTTAAATATGGCTACACCTTC.